This T cell receptor (beta chain) was captured in a study of graft-versus-host responses after intestinal transplantation. Only in-frame clones appear in the TCRdb table, and some are missing; sequencing was by immunoSEQ multiplex PCR. The table includes about 19,000 clones, approximately 86% detected once. On this clone: The antigen remains unidentified.

Whole-study results and caveats: Early post-transplant HvG declines tracked with peak circulating GvH clone levels.

This sample comprised bone marrow, obtained about 130 days after transplant. This clonotype was obtained from a human patient who received an intestinal transplant, so some T cells may come from the graft donor.

CDR3 residues: CSDGDLEDPRIMNTEAFF. The CDR3 bases are TGCAGCGACGGTGATCTAGAAGACCCGAGAATAATGAACACTGAAGCTTTCTTT. This rearrangement joins TRBV29-1 to TRBJ1-1; D gene uncertain. V shed 7 bases and J shed 0 bases, with 27 bases lying between them. The germline CDR1 and CDR2 sequences are SQVTM and ANQGSEA. The CDR3 has 18 residues.